This T cell receptor (beta chain) was found in a study of cytomegalovirus exposure and HLA in healthy donors. General observations from the study: The study flagged around 150 TCR beta chains as cytomegalovirus-associated. It was reportedly the case that the classifier diagnosed cytomegalovirus status with high specificity and sensitivity. Specificity of three CMV-associated chains for CMV antigens was verified in vitro. Later analysis associated a missense DCLRE1C variant with TCR beta V- and J-gene trimming.

Points on this clone: Its antigen remains unknown.

The PCR was carried out with 60 Vbeta primers and 13 Jbeta primers. The protocol was immunoSEQ multiplex PCR, while the TCRdb copy is restricted to in-frame clones and leaves out a portion. The table lists some 140,000 clones, approximately 79% of them singletons, with around 0.99% in the top ten. The source is a male donor in good health and CMV-seronegative. Sample: PBMCs.

This CDR3 reads CASSGDSLNTEAFF. The CDR3 DNA reads as TGTGCCAGCAGCGGGGACAGCTTGAACACTGAAGCTTTCTTT. The V gene is TRBV5-4, the J gene TRBJ1-1, with 7 bases aligning to TRBD1. This CDR3 contains 14 residues. Losses at the gene ends were 4 bases for V and 0 bases for J; bases not matched to a gene: 3. Germline-derived CDR1 and CDR2 are SGHNT and YYREEE (reference sequence).